This TCR beta chain was captured in a study of T cells in Graves' hyperthyroidism and ophthalmopathy. Study overall: Peripheral blood specimens were obtained at initial diagnosis, prior to any treatment.

Notes on the study in general: A model using 13 V-J features told ophthalmopathy apart from stable hyperthyroidism. It was a median about 6 months before onset that the model predicted ophthalmopathy.

There are many counts of this clonotype. The antigen is undetermined. Hyperthyroidism, newly diagnosed and lasting under 2 months, affected patients aged 18 to 65. The CDR3 regions of TCR beta were amplified from RNA transcripts. Initially, a first-round RT-PCR of the TCR CDR3 employed the HTBI primer set. Using its own MiXCR run on the multiplex PCR reads, TCRdb lists one record per CDR3 protein. The sample contains more than 600,000 distinct CDR3 sequences, around 15% of which appear only once. The CDR3 extends over 16 amino acids. Germline V gene sequence: CDR1 SEHNR, CDR2 FQNEAQ (reference sequence). Trimming took 5 bases from V and 9 from J; bases not matched to a gene: 15.

This rearrangement joins TRBV7-9 to TRBJ2-1, with TRBD2 matching over 8 bases. The sequence came from a man in his late teens or twenties with Graves' hyperthyroidism. Sequencing was carried out using blood. This CDR3 reads CASSPPSGLVGPEQFF. The CDR3 DNA reads as TGTGCCAGCAGCCCCCCCTCGGGACTAGTCGGTCCTGAGCAGTTCTTC.